Listed here are 28 T cell receptor beta chains from one sample, sequenced in a study of blood T cells in healthy people across ages. A J-beta primer mix and a sample-barcoded 5' primer were used in a second PCR of about 7 to 12 cycles. MiXCR was run by TCRdb on the 5' RACE reads, yielding one entry per CDR3 protein. The sample includes some 1.5 million distinct CDR3 sequences, under 30% of them seen just once. The sample taken for sequencing was blood. The receptor set was obtained from a woman aged 25 to 39 in good health.

The V gene is TRBV20-1, the J gene TRBJ2-7; 7 bases align to TRBD2. This CDR3 has 13 amino acids. Germline CDR1 reads DFQATT; CDR2 reads SNEGSKA (reference sequence). V gave up 5 bases and J gave up 4 bases; unmatched junction bases: 8. DNA for the CDR3: TGCAGTGCTCTCCCACGGGGGGTATACGAGCAGTACTTC. Translating it yields CSALPRGVYEQYF.

This clonotype was seen a few times. The chain combines TRBV25-1 with TRBJ1-2; D is ambiguous. This CDR3 is built from 13 residues. Germline V gene lookup returns CDR1 MGHDK and CDR2 SYGVNS. Trimming took off 6 bases at V and 7 bases at J, with 15 bases between the two ends. The CDR3 DNA reads as TGTGCCAGCAGGGAACCAGAGGGAGGTGGCTACACCTTC. Protein: CASREPEGGGYTF.

The gene calls are TRBV2 and TRBJ2-7; D might be TRBD1 (5 bases). CDR1 and CDR2 from the germline V gene are SNHLY and FYNNEI. The CDR3 has 14 residues. Trimming removed 6 bases at V and 0 bases at J, with 12 bases between. This CDR3 is CASRRQSTSYEQYF. CDR3 sequence (DNA): TGTGCCAGCAGGAGACAGTCCACCTCCTACGAGCAGTACTTC.

The chain combines TRBV5-1 with TRBJ1-1, with 8 bases fitting TRBD1. This CDR3 is built from 13 residues. J gave up 3 bases and V 5 bases, and 3 bases lay outside the gene matches. Germline V gene data show CDR1 as SGHRS and CDR2 as YFSETQ. The CDR3 DNA reads TGCGCCAGCAGGGGACAGGACCACACTGAAGCTTTCTTT. It yields the protein CASRGQDHTEAFF. The complete variable domain, with remaining parts taken from reference TRBV5-1 and TRBJ1-1, reads KAGVTQTPRYLIKTRGQQVTLSCSPISGHRSVSWYQQTPGQGLQFLFEYFSETQRNKGNFPGRFSGRQFSNSRSEMNVSTLELGDSALYLCASRGQDHTEAFFGQGTRLTVV.

The rearrangement joins TRBV5-5 to TRBJ2-7; tentatively, D is TRBD1 (5 bases). This CDR3 comprises 14 residues. The V end lost 0 bases, the J end lost 3 bases, and 10 bases lay between the germline ends. Per the germline V gene, CDR1 is SGHKS and CDR2 is YYEKEE (reference sequence). CDR3 protein: CASSLAIGDYEQYF. In nucleotides, the CDR3 is TGTGCCAGCAGCTTGGCTATAGGGGACTACGAGCAGTACTTC.

This clonotype was found a few times. The rearrangement links TRBV19 to TRBJ2-4; TRBD1 matches at 10 bases. The CDR3 is 13 residues long. V shed 3 bases and J 15 bases; nucleotides not matched to a gene: 8. The germline V gene has CDR1 LNHDA and CDR2 SQIVND (reference sequence). The CDR3, as DNA: TGTGCCAGTAGTATCCCCGGGACAGGGGTTCCGTACTTC. Translated, it gives CASSIPGTGVPYF. The full variable domain, in which reference TRBV19 and TRBJ2-4 provide the parts outside the CDR3, is DGGITQSPKYLFRKEGQNVTLSCEQNLNHDAMYWYRQDPGQGLRLIYYSQIVNDFQKGDIAEGYSVSREKKESFPLTVTSAQKNPTAFYLCASSIPGTGVPYFGAGTRLSVL.

This clonotype has a count of ten or more. V and J are TRBV4-1 and TRBJ2-1; tentatively, D is TRBD1 (6 bases). Germline loops: CDR1 MGHRA, CDR2 YSYEKL. This CDR3 has 16 residues. Between the trimmed V and J ends, which lost 1 base and 5 bases, there was a span of 15 bases. CDR3 protein: CASSQALDSSHNEQFF. As DNA, the CDR3 is TGCGCCAGCAGCCAAGCCCTGGACAGTTCCCACAATGAGCAGTTCTTC.

This clonotype appeared many times. The chain carries TRBV5-1 and TRBJ2-7; 8 bases map to TRBD1. The V gene end was trimmed by 2 bases and the J gene end by 3 bases; junction bases not matched to a gene: 4. The CDR3 sequence is 14 residues long. Germline V gene lookup returns CDR1 SGHRS and CDR2 YFSETQ. The CDR3 loop reads CASSLDRGYYEQYF. The DNA of the CDR3 is TGCGCCAGCAGCTTAGACAGGGGTTACTACGAGCAGTACTTC. The full variable domain, rest sourced from reference TRBV5-1 and TRBJ2-7, is KAGVTQTPRYLIKTRGQQVTLSCSPISGHRSVSWYQQTPGQGLQFLFEYFSETQRNKGNFPGRFSGRQFSNSRSEMNVSTLELGDSALYLCASSLDRGYYEQYFGPGTRLTVT.

The chain has TRBV30 and TRBJ1-2, with 7 positions matching TRBD1. The germline CDR1 and CDR2 sequences are GTSNPN and SVGIG (reference sequence). CDR3 length: 13 residues. V trimming: 8 bases; J trimming: 6 bases; junction bases outside the gene matches: 12. The CDR3 loop reads CARWTGASHGYTF. CDR3 nucleotide sequence: TGTGCCCGCTGGACAGGAGCCAGCCATGGCTACACCTTC.

This clonotype occurred a few times. A read error may account for a junction end that differs from germline. V usage is TRBV29-1 and J usage is TRBJ2-1; D tentatively reads TRBD1 or TRBD2 (5 bases each). The CDR3 covers 17 residues. Germline lookup yields CDR1 SQVTM and CDR2 ANQGSEA. The CDR3 sequence is CSVEDREGRVPYNEQFF. Written as DNA, the CDR3 is TGTAGCGTTGAAGATCGCGAGGGGAGAGTCCCCTACAATGAGCAGTTCTTC.

This clonotype has more than one count but fewer than ten. A read error may be the cause here, since a much bigger clone is one base away. The rearrangement joins TRBV20-1 to TRBJ2-5, with D tentatively TRBD2 (6 bases). The germline gives CDR1 DFQATT, CDR2 SNEGSKA (reference sequence). This CDR3 has 12 amino acids. The V and J ends lost 5 bases and 11 bases respectively, with 18 bases between them. The CDR3 DNA is TGCAGTGCTGGCGGGACCCCCAATGAGCAGTACTTC. Translating it yields CSAGGTPNEQYF.

This clonotype was recorded many times. The CDR3 here is CSVGRPDNYGYTF. CDR3 sequence (DNA): TGCAGCGTTGGAAGACCTGATAACTATGGCTACACCTTC. The V gene is TRBV29-1, the J gene TRBJ1-2; D not certain. Germline CDR1 reads SQVTM; CDR2 reads ANQGSEA. The CDR3 contains 13 residues. Trimming shortened V by 4 bases and J by 1 base, and 10 bases separated the two germline ends.

A word on this clonotype: A junction end diverges from the germline sequence, so it may reflect a read error. The chain is built from TRBV11-2 and TRBJ2-1, with D tentatively TRBD2 (5 bases). CDR3 length: 11 amino acids. Germline assignment: CDR1 SGHAT and CDR2 FQNNGV. The CDR3 region is CASILGETQFF. The DNA for the CDR3 is TGTGCCAGCATCCTCGGGGAGACCCAGTTCTTT. The variable domain in full, with the rest retrieved from reference TRBV11-2 and TRBJ2-1, is EAGVAQSPRYKIIEKRQSVAFWCNPISGHATLYWYQQILGQGPKLLIQFQNNGVVDDSQLPKDRFSAERLKGVDSTLKIQPAKLEDSAVYLCASILGETQFFGPGTRLTVL.

This clonotype was found a few times. This chain links TRBV2 with TRBJ2-1; D is ambiguous. The V gene's germline CDR1 is SNHLY and CDR2 FYNNEI. Trimming stripped 1 base from V and 3 bases from J, with 10 bases between. This CDR3 is 15 amino acids long. The CDR3 DNA sequence: TGTGCCAGCAGTGAAGGTAGCTTAATCTACAATGAGCAGTTCTTC. Protein: CASSEGSLIYNEQFF.

This clonotype has ten or more counts. The chain links TRBV20-1 to TRBJ1-2; 8 bases align to TRBD1. Germline CDR1 DFQATT, CDR2 SNEGSKA (reference sequence). Unmatched junction bases numbered 7, after V lost 2 bases and J lost 5 bases. The CDR3 is made up of 14 amino acids. CDR3 region: CSARSGQATYGYTF. As DNA, the CDR3 is TGCAGTGCTAGATCGGGACAGGCTACTTATGGCTACACCTTC.

Comment on this clonotype: It may be a read error: a sequence one base away is much more abundant. The chain employs TRBV5-1 and TRBJ2-5; possible D gene TRBD2, 5 bases. The end of the DNA aligns better with TRBJ2-7, so the J call may be wrong. Germline loops: CDR1 SGHRS, CDR2 YFSETQ. CDR3 length: 13 residues. CDR3 in DNA: TGCGCCAGCAGCTTGTTAGAGGAGGACGAGCAGTACTTC. It translates to CASSLLEEDEQYF.

Notes on this clonotype: A much larger clone is a single base away; this may be a read error. This chain joins TRBV29-1 and TRBJ2-5; D is undetermined. The CDR3 runs 13 residues. Germline values: CDR1 SQVTM, CDR2 ANQGSEA. V lost 4 bases and J lost 5, with 14 bases in between. The CDR3 reads CSVGRSPPETQYF. The CDR3 DNA reads as TGCAGCGTTGGTAGAAGCCCTCCGGAGACCCAGTACTTC.

The chain uses TRBV5-6 and TRBJ1-3; no clear D. This CDR3 comprises 15 residues. Trimming removed 4 bases at V and 0 bases at J, with 11 bases between. Germline V gives CDR1 SGHDT, CDR2 YYEEEE. The CDR3 loop is CASSHPLSSGNTIYF. DNA of the CDR3: TGTGCCAGCAGCCACCCCTTAAGCTCTGGAAACACCATATATTTT. Combining the CDR3 with reference TRBV5-6 and TRBJ1-3 gives the whole variable domain DAGVTQSPTHLIKTRGQQVTLRCSPKSGHDTVSWYQQALGQGPQFIFQYYEEEERQRGNFPDRFSGHQFPNYSSELNVNALLLGDSALYLCASSHPLSSGNTIYFGEGSWLTVV.

This clonotype turned up a few times. The gene calls are TRBV7-9 and TRBJ2-7, with D perhaps matching TRBD1 (5 bases). CDR1 SEHNR and CDR2 FQNEAQ come from the germline V gene (reference sequence). Trimming removed 5 bases at V and 2 bases at J, with 19 bases between. The CDR3 is 16 residues long. This CDR3 is CASSPTGGANAYEQYF. The CDR3 coding sequence is TGTGCCAGCAGCCCTACCGGTGGGGCGAACGCCTACGAGCAGTACTTC.

This clonotype was counted between two and nine times. The chain has TRBV6-1 and TRBJ2-2, with TRBD1 as a possible D gene (5 bases). Germline CDR1 MNHNS, CDR2 SASEGT. V was trimmed by 4 bases and J by 1 base, leaving 7 bases between them. The CDR3 has 14 residues. The chain's CDR3 is CASSGTRNTGELFF. The CDR3, as DNA: TGTGCCAGCAGTGGGACAAGGAACACCGGGGAGCTGTTTTTT.

This rearrangement joins TRBV29-1 to TRBJ2-5; 10 positions agree with TRBD2. The CDR3 sequence is 16 residues long. Germline CDR1 reads SQVTM; CDR2 reads ANQGSEA. J lost 3 bases, V lost 7 bases, and 14 bases had no gene match. DNA for the CDR3: TGCAGCGCTAACCGCGGGAACCTAGCGGGGGAAGAGACCCAGTACTTC. Its translation: CSANRGNLAGEETQYF. Drawing the rest from reference TRBV29-1 and TRBJ2-5, the complete variable domain is SAVISQKPSRDICQRGTSLTIQCQVDSQVTMMFWYRQQPGQSLTLIATANQGSEATYESGFVIDKFPISRPNLTFSTLTVSNMSPEDSSIYLCSANRGNLAGEETQYFGPGTRLLVL.

The J gene is TRBJ2-4, the V gene TRBV7-2; 8 bases agree with TRBD2. CDR3 size: 14 residues. After removal of 4 bases from V and 8 bases from J, the junction contained 7 bases not matched to a gene. Germline CDR1 SGHTA, CDR2 FQGNSA. CDR3 sequence: CASSWGLEGYIQYF. In nucleotides, the CDR3 is TGTGCCAGCAGCTGGGGACTAGAGGGATACATTCAGTACTTC.

This clonotype was detected only a few times. V is TRBV7-8 and J is TRBJ2-1; TRBD2 matches 7 bases. Germline V gene lookup returns CDR1 SGHVS and CDR2 FQNEAQ. CDR3 length: 15 residues. V shed 3 bases and J 2 bases; nucleotides not matched to a gene: 4. DNA of the CDR3: TGTGCCAGCAGCTTTTATAGCGGGCCCTACAATGAGCAGTTCTTC. Translated, it gives CASSFYSGPYNEQFF.

There are many counts of this clonotype. V is TRBV29-1 and J is TRBJ2-1; TRBD2 is a possible D gene (6 bases). V lost 0 bases to trimming and J lost 15 bases, with 18 bases between them. CDR1 and CDR2 from the germline V gene are SQVTM and ANQGSEA. The CDR3 totals 13 residues. The DNA for the CDR3 is TGCAGCGTTGAAGATCTCTGGGGGACTCTCCCGTTCTTC. Its protein is CSVEDLWGTLPFF.

This clonotype was recorded only once. The chain combines TRBV5-6 with TRBJ2-3, with 11 bases identical to TRBD2. This CDR3 contains 14 residues. Germline-derived CDR1 and CDR2 are SGHDT and YYEEEE. V dropped 5 bases and J dropped 8; count of bases not matched to a gene: 7. The DNA of the CDR3 is TGTGCCAGCAGGATAGCGGGGGGGCCGAGTACGCAGTATTTT. Its translation: CASRIAGGPSTQYF. Drawing the rest from reference TRBV5-6 and TRBJ2-3, the complete variable domain is DAGVTQSPTHLIKTRGQQVTLRCSPKSGHDTVSWYQQALGQGPQFIFQYYEEEERQRGNFPDRFSGHQFPNYSSELNVNALLLGDSALYLCASRIAGGPSTQYFGPGTRLTVL.

In this sample, this clonotype turned up many times. V is TRBV5-1 and J is TRBJ2-7; TRBD2 aligns across 7 bases. The CDR3 has 16 amino acids. The ends lost 5 bases at V and 0 bases at J; junction bases unmatched: 11. Germline CDR1 and CDR2: SGHRS and YFSETQ. The CDR3: CASSFGRGGNSYEQYF. Written as DNA, the CDR3 is TGCGCCAGCAGTTTTGGTCGGGGAGGGAACTCCTACGAGCAGTACTTC.

This clonotype was seen a handful of times. This CDR3 is CASNKRQGPSYEQYF. CDR3 DNA sequence: TGTGCCAGCAACAAGAGACAGGGGCCATCCTACGAGCAGTACTTC. This chain uses TRBV27 with TRBJ2-7; 8 nucleotides match TRBD1. Trimming removed 7 bases from V and 1 base from J; junction bases left unmatched: 9. Germline values: CDR1 MNHEY, CDR2 SMNVEV (reference sequence). The CDR3 has 15 amino acids.

In its sample, this clonotype was seen a few times. The V and J genes are TRBV5-1 and TRBJ2-1; TRBD2 might be the D (7 bases). Looked up from germline, CDR1 is SGHRS and CDR2 is YFSETQ. This CDR3 region has 13 residues. The V end was cut by 4 bases, the J end by 10 bases, with 15 bases between. CDR3 loop: CASSPRGAEEQFF. The CDR3 DNA reads as TGCGCCAGCAGCCCACGGGGGGCTGAGGAGCAGTTCTTC.